These 6 T cell receptor beta chains originate from one sample sequenced in a study of T cells in pancreatic ductal adenocarcinoma. Clones were read by immunoSEQ multiplex PCR, and TCRdb kept only the in-frame ones, dropping some. The sample yields approximately 9,400 clones, 67% seen once. No neoadjuvant therapy was given to the selected pancreatic ductal adenocarcinoma patients before their surgery. Source material: pancreatic tumor tissue. The receptors were gathered from a human donor with pancreatic ductal adenocarcinoma.

This chain links TRBV19 with TRBJ1-5; no reliable D call. CDR1 is LNHDA and CDR2 is SQIVND in the germline V gene (reference sequence). Trimming removed 5 bases from V and 6 bases from J, with 20 bases in between. This CDR3 region has 16 residues. CDR3 sequence: CASSPQVISRAQPQHF. In nucleotides, the CDR3 is TGTGCCAGTAGTCCCCAGGTGATAAGTAGGGCTCAGCCCCAGCATTTT.

The V and J genes are TRBV2 and TRBJ2-7; D is perhaps TRBD1 (5 bases). Germline loops: CDR1 SNHLY, CDR2 FYNNEI. The CDR3 has 11 amino acids. Trimming stripped 8 bases from V and 3 bases from J, with 8 bases between. The DNA of the CDR3 is TGTGCCAGCCTCAGGGACTACGAGCAGTACTTC. This translates into CASLRDYEQYF.

The chain uses TRBV14 and TRBJ1-1; TRBD1 is a possible D gene (5 bases). The CDR3 extends over 12 amino acids. CDR1 and CDR2 from the germline V gene are SGHDN and FVKESK. V shed 7 bases and J shed 4 bases, with 10 bases lying between them. CDR3 sequence: CASNRGGTEAFF. DNA for the CDR3: TGTGCCAGCAACCGGGGGGGCACTGAAGCTTTCTTT.

The chain couples TRBV7-6 to TRBJ2-2, with a tentative D call TRBD2 (6 bases). Trimming pared 6 bases from V and 1 base from J, leaving 9 bases between. The CDR3 is 14 residues long. Germline loops: CDR1 SGHVS, CDR2 FNYEAQ. In nucleotides, the CDR3 is TGTGCCAGCAGACGTAGCGGGAACACCGGGGAGCTGTTTTTT. Its translation: CASRRSGNTGELFF.

This clone has just a few counts. The J gene is TRBJ2-3, the V gene TRBV7-9, with D tentatively TRBD2 (5 bases). Per the germline V gene, CDR1 is SEHNR and CDR2 is FQNEAQ (reference sequence). The CDR3 spans 14 residues. The V and J ends lost 4 bases and 2 bases respectively, with 10 bases between them. CDR3 residues: CASSSYRDTDTQYF. The CDR3, as DNA: TGTGCCAGCAGCTCATACCGGGACACAGATACGCAGTATTTT.

This chain links TRBV7-9 with TRBJ2-1; D unclear. The CDR3 extends over 10 amino acids. Trimming took 1 base from V and 8 from J, leaving 0 bases between them. In germline, CDR1 is SEHNR, CDR2 FQNEAQ (reference sequence). CDR3 in amino acids: CASSLDEQFF. CDR3 in DNA: TGTGCCAGCAGCTTAGATGAGCAGTTCTTC.